Detailed here is one T cell receptor beta chain. Its antigen remains undetermined. Base quality data are lacking; no much larger clone is found one base away. This record belongs to a study of cytomegalovirus exposure and HLA in healthy donors (dated by TCRdb to about 2017). Looking at the study overall: An earlier analysis of approximately 550 of the donors reported about 250 Gb of sequence data and 120 million or so unique TCR beta sequences from around 200 million T cells. An early release covering roughly 640 HLA-typed donors comprised about 300 gigabases of sequencing data and tens of millions of unique TCR sequences. Among the 398 genotyped donors, about 83% belonged to the genetic ancestry cluster associated with self-reported Caucasian donors. The study was designed to test whether signatures of past pathogen exposure could be identified by cataloging public T cell receptors. The study used immunosequencing to profile the T cell repertoires of approximately 690 subjects and linked those repertoires to cytomegalovirus serostatus. Along with the roughly 670-subject first cohort, a separate validation cohort of around 110 different subjects was used. To predict cytomegalovirus infection status, the study brought together high-throughput TCR immunosequencing, statistical association of individual TCRs with disease status, and machine learning. To study patterns of TCR occurrence, a later analysis re-analyzed previously published TCR beta repertoires from hundreds of donors and added high-resolution HLA genotyping. In the later analysis, no new phenotypic data were used to find candidate immune exposures; instead, reliance was placed on TCR beta sequences and their occurrence across donors. An earlier analysis of approximately 580 of the donors used high-throughput TCR beta sequencing to judge whether each TCR beta V gene segment behaved as functional or pseudogenic. Alongside the repertoire data, information on donor age, sex, ethnicity and CMV serostatus was compiled. In a later genetic analysis, genome-wide SNP genotypes for about three fifths of the roughly 670 donors were used, and that subset was treated as a discovery cohort. Every discovery cohort repertoire had been produced on one sequencing platform. Both class I and class II loci were covered by HLA typing, at four-digit resolution. Typing coverage differed by locus: A, B, C, DRB1 and DQB1 were typed in roughly 629-640 donors, DQA1 in about 500, DPA1 in 600 to 610, and DPB1 in 450 to 480. Roughly five DR-DQ haplotypes were handled as single units for association and clustering because linkage in the cohort was strong. Across about 370 genotyped donors of the cohort, an average of roughly 250,000 unique TCR beta nucleotide sequences per donor were sequenced, and around 20% of those sequences were non-productive.

Libraries were built with the immunoSEQ multiplex PCR assay. For the multiplex PCR, a mixture combining 60 forward primers for TCR Vbeta segments and 13 reverse primers for TCR Jbeta segments was used. A multiplex PCR assay on genomic DNA amplified the CDR3 region of rearranged TCR beta genes. The amplified TCR beta libraries were sequenced on the Illumina HiSeq System as 87-base-pair reads. The authors' pipeline ran thus. Across the roughly 670 repertoires, a later analysis counted around 80 million unique TCR beta chains, 9.5 million to 12 million of which were shared by at least two donors. A nearest-neighbor algorithm error-corrected the raw reads and collapsed the reads into unique sequences, merging closely related sequences to remove PCR and sequencing errors. Alignment of CDR3 sequences to IMGT reference sequences was used to assign V, D and J gene segments. Each retained sequence needed at least a six-nucleotide match to both a V gene segment and a J gene segment. Rearrangements were called productive when the CDR3 lacked stop codons and stayed in frame with V and J; all others were non-productive. CDR3 was defined by IMGT convention, running from the second conserved V-encoded cysteine to the conserved J-encoded phenylalanine. Sequences without an unambiguous match to a single V gene segment were excluded from the earlier analysis of about 600 of the donors. In an earlier analysis of approximately 500 of the donors, a V segment was called functional when productive rearrangements were above 56.7%, and segregating when the standard deviation between donors exceeded 5%. A statistical classification framework was developed to diagnose cytomegalovirus status using the catalog of TCR beta chain sequences. V and J gene assignment, in a later analysis, came from comparing TCR nucleotide sequences with IMGT/GENE-DB human TR gene sequences. The TCRdist pipeline was used in a later analysis to assign CDR3 sequences and most-parsimonious VDJ recombination scenarios. In a later analysis, each TCR beta chain was defined by its CDR3 amino acid sequence together with its V-gene family, and reads lacking a unique V-gene family were excluded. In a later analysis, 500 to 650 highly shared, low-generation-probability nucleotide sequences were removed to address suspected cross-contamination and a sequencing artifact. For each public chain, a later analysis derived a clonal expansion index from normalized ranks of inferred template counts within each repertoire. In a later analysis, generation probabilities were computed with a VDJ recombination model fitted to out-of-frame rearrangements, and the resulting probabilities were checked against IGoR. A later analysis scored TCR-TCR, TCR-HLA and TCR-CMV co-occurrence with hypergeometric tests, applying a repertoire-size bias correction to TCR pairs. To estimate false discovery rates, a later analysis permuted the HLA or CMV assignments 20 times. In a later analysis, co-occurring TCRs were grouped using DBSCAN, and TCRdist sequence similarity was added for clustering within HLA-allele-positive subsets. For co-occurrence clustering, repertoires with fewer than 30,000 or more than 120,000 public chains were excluded, along with roughly 5 repertoires with anomalous nucleotide sharing. This is the immuneACCESS table as TCRdb keeps it, with only in-frame sequences that have V and J called. A part of the clones is gone; compared with another copy, unresolved V genes explain less than half, and the rest is unexplained. D and trimming come from the DNA, and the V and J calls and clone size come from that table. The sample records about 150,000 clones, about 70% of which are singletons. Approximately 3% of the sample belongs to the ten largest clones.

In total, approximately 690 healthy bone marrow donors made up the cohort. At the time of sampling, all cohort members were nominally healthy, though unrecorded immune exposures were likely present. The donor tested CMV seronegative, placing the donor among the roughly 400 seronegative members of the cohort. Each donor provided a peripheral blood sample, and peripheral blood mononuclear cells were used for TCR beta sequencing. Genomic DNA extraction from the blood cell samples was performed with the Qiagen DNeasy Blood Extraction Kit. Summary of the overall study and its limitations: A further reported finding was that TCR beta sequences accurately predicted the HLA-A and HLA-B alleles for most subjects in the first cohort. Most TCR sequences were seen in very few donors, while some public TCRs were found in many individuals. Presence/absence analyses assumed roughly uniform sequencing depth across donors, an assumption that may not hold. HLA typing was unavailable for some donors at each locus, so association tests used only the typed subset. In a later analysis, HLA-associated TCR beta chains were found to be more clonally expanded and to have lower generation probabilities than equally common non-associated chains. According to a later analysis, TCR association rates differed among HLA loci, with DRB1 alleles showing the most associated TCRs and HLA-C alleles showing the fewest. In an earlier analysis of about 540 of the donors, most TCR beta V segments were observed in productive rearrangements about 90% or about 30% of the time, broadly matching IMGT annotations. V-gene and J-gene trimming of TCR beta chains was associated with a missense DCLRE1C variant in a later genetic analysis, and the association was replicated in an independent cohort. According to a later genetic analysis, donors in an Asian-associated ancestry cluster had fewer N-insertions in productive TCRs than the roughly 700-donor mean. The study listed approximately 150 TCR beta chains as associated with cytomegalovirus. Most CMV-associated TCR beta chains appeared to be HLA-restricted in a later analysis, and the HLA associations seemed to be driven largely by CMV exposure. According to the authors, the approach could potentially be generalized to other disease states and immunological phenotypes. Three of the identified cytomegalovirus-associated TCR beta chains were confirmed in vitro to be specific for cytomegalovirus antigens. Linkage disequilibrium might explain the correlated functional status among segregating V segments, but an unknown experimental factor could not be excluded. Because the 87-base-pair reads could not distinguish some IMGT-functional V segments, including TRBV6-2 and TRBV6-3, those segments were excluded. Specific HLA alleles were associated with 15,000 to 20,000 TCR beta sequences at a false discovery rate of 0.05 in a later analysis. Because counts were too low, about 18 rarely observed V segments, including chromosome 9 orphons, were left out of the earlier analysis of a few hundred of the donors. The only immune exposure information available for the cohort was CMV serostatus. The classifier was reported to diagnose cytomegalovirus status with high specificity and sensitivity in both the original and validation cohorts. Only TCR beta chains were sequenced in this cohort, and the absence of alpha or paired-chain data limited detectable features. In a later analysis, several top co-occurrence clusters were reported to appear linked to parvovirus B19, influenza, CMV and Epstein-Barr virus. A group of highly shared sequence variants was considered likely to be a technical artifact of the sequencing pipeline. Assigning TCR associations to individual alleles was difficult when HLA alleles, especially DR and DQ, strongly co-occurred.

According to the germline V gene (reference sequence), CDR1 reads MNHEY and CDR2 reads SMNVEV. The junction carries 12 bases between V and J, which are trimmed by 2 bases and 5 bases respectively. Including the terminal cysteine and phenylalanine, the CDR3 comprises 14 residues. Here the CDR3 DNA is all that survives: 42 bases in frame from base 1. The sequence joins TRBV27 to TRBJ1-1; tentative D gene TRBD1, with 5 bases matching. The sequence came from a man aged 18 to 35 in good health and CMV-seronegative. What was sequenced was PBMCs. For the CDR3, the sequence is CASSLNPGGTEAFF. Here is the DNA: TGTGCCAGCAGTTTAAATCCGGGGGGAACTGAAGCTTTCTTT.